Each of the 29 T cell receptor beta chains below was sequenced from the same sample in a study of T-cell memory formation after mild COVID-19. TCRdb re-derived calls from the 5' RACE reads in MiXCR, one entry per CDR3 protein. Counted here are roughly 450,000 distinct CDR3 sequences, 15% to 20% occurring once; the ten biggest clones make up 12%. The sample consisted of PBMCs or a T cell subset sorted from them (not recorded which). Every receptor here comes from an adult woman who had mild COVID-19 (a few samples of this study predate the infection). Cell type and time point are not known.

This clonotype came up many times. The chain employs TRBV4-3 and TRBJ2-1; no reliable D call. Germline CDR1 is LGHNA and CDR2 is YSLEER. Trimming shortened V by 1 base and J by 4 bases, and 8 bases separated the two germline ends. The CDR3 sequence is 14 residues long. CDR3 DNA: TGCGCCAGCAGCCAAGTTCACGGATACAATGAGCAGTTCTTC. It codes for CASSQVHGYNEQFF.

The CDR3 DNA is TGCGCCAGCAGCTTGTCCGGGACAGGGGAGGAAAAACTGTTTTTT. Translation: CASSLSGTGEEKLFF. This sequence joins TRBV5-1 and TRBJ1-4; 10 bases match TRBD1. Germline lookup yields CDR1 SGHRS and CDR2 YFSETQ. V was clipped by 1 base and J by 8 bases; unmatched bases: 5. The CDR3 extends over 15 amino acids.

This clonotype was seen just once. The chain uses TRBV6-5 and TRBJ2-1; no firm D call. Trimming stripped 2 bases from V and 0 bases from J, with 5 bases between. The CDR3 is made up of 14 amino acids. Germline lookup yields CDR1 MNHEY and CDR2 SVGAGI. DNA of the CDR3: TGTGCCAGCAGTTACAGAAGCTCCTACAATGAGCAGTTCTTC. It codes for CASSYRSSYNEQFF.

This clonotype was counted many times. The chain links TRBV12-3 or TRBV12-4 to TRBJ2-3; 7 bases agree with TRBD2. The V gene end was trimmed by 3 bases and the J gene end by 6 bases; junction bases not matched to a gene: 6. CDR3 length: 14 residues. Here the CDR3 DNA reads TGTGCCAGCAGTTTTAGACTAGCTGGGGATACGCAGTATTTT. Translation gives CASSFRLAGDTQYF.

This sequence joins TRBV12-3 or TRBV12-4 and TRBJ1-6, with a weak D call TRBD1 (6 bases). This CDR3 is built from 15 residues. The ends were cut back, 5 bases at V and 7 bases at J, with 15 bases in the middle. The CDR3 coding sequence is TGTGCCAGCAGTCTATACGTCCAGGGGAATTCACCCCTCCACTTT. It encodes CASSLYVQGNSPLHF.

This clonotype was found many times. The chain employs TRBV11-2 and TRBJ2-2; D is unresolved. The germline gives CDR1 SGHAT, CDR2 FQNNGV. V gave up 6 bases and J gave up 5 bases, with 4 bases separating them. The CDR3 covers 11 residues. DNA of the CDR3: TGTGCCAGCAGAGCAACCGGGGAGCTGTTTTTT. As protein: CASRATGELFF.

This clonotype was found a few times. The chain links TRBV5-4 to TRBJ2-7; TRBD1 matches 11 bases. The CDR3 totals 16 residues. With V trimmed by 3 bases and J by 2 bases, 7 bases remained unmatched. The germline V gene encodes CDR1 SGHNT and CDR2 YYREEE (reference sequence). CDR3 loop: CASSSSGTGGTYEQYF. In nucleotides, the CDR3 is TGTGCCAGCAGCTCATCCGGGACAGGGGGGACCTACGAGCAGTACTTC.

This clonotype was seen more than once but under ten times. The genes are TRBV7-2 and TRBJ1-4; D perhaps matches TRBD1 (5 bases). The CDR3 is 18 amino acids. Germline V gene lookup returns CDR1 SGHTA and CDR2 FQGNSA. The ends were cut back, 1 base at V and 8 bases at J, with 23 bases in the middle. Here the CDR3 reads CASSLVGAGPTRREKLFF. Written as DNA, the CDR3 is TGTGCCAGCAGCTTAGTAGGAGCAGGGCCCACCCGAAGGGAAAAACTGTTTTTT.

This chain joins TRBV5-6 and TRBJ2-7; 9 bases map to TRBD1. V gave up 1 base and J gave up 2 bases; unmatched junction bases: 4. This CDR3 contains 15 residues. Per germline, CDR1 SGHDT and CDR2 YYEEEE. CDR3 bases: TGTGCCAGCAGCTTGACAGGGGGCGGAACCTACGAGCAGTACTTC. Translating gives CASSLTGGGTYEQYF.

In this sample, this clonotype turned up a few times. This rearrangement joins TRBV6-5 to TRBJ2-7; 9 bases align to TRBD2. The CDR3 covers 15 residues. Trimming at V came to 6 bases and at J to 6 bases, leaving 12 bases not matched to a gene. Germline CDR1 MNHEY, CDR2 SVGAGI. The CDR3 DNA sequence: TGTGCCAGCAGCCACGGGCCTAGCGGGACTGCCGAGCAGTACTTC. Its translation: CASSHGPSGTAEQYF.

The table lists this clonotype with a few counts. The CDR3 DNA is TGTGCCAGCAGGCCCGTCCCGGGTCTTACAGATACGCAGTATTTT. It encodes CASRPVPGLTDTQYF. J is TRBJ2-3 and V is TRBV7-9; D is ambiguous. V lost 6 bases to trimming and J lost 3 bases, with 16 bases between them. CDR1 and CDR2 (germline): SEHNR, FQNEAQ (reference sequence). This CDR3 contains 15 residues.

The chain couples TRBV7-9 to TRBJ2-3, with unresolved D. Per germline, CDR1 SEHNR and CDR2 FQNEAQ (reference sequence). V was pared by 5 bases and J by 1 base, with 10 bases between. This CDR3 is 14 amino acids long. In nucleotides, the CDR3 is TGTGCCAGCAGCCAACTCAAGGGCACAGATACGCAGTATTTT. Encoded protein: CASSQLKGTDTQYF.

The V call is TRBV7-9, the J call TRBJ1-5, with 9 bases identical to TRBD1. J was trimmed by 1 base and V by 5 bases; bases with no gene match: 6. Germline loops: CDR1 SEHNR, CDR2 FQNEAQ (reference sequence). This CDR3 has 16 residues. For the CDR3, the DNA is TGTGCCAGCAGCCCTATACAGGGGGCGAGCAATCAGCCCCAGCATTTT. Translation gives CASSPIQGASNQPQHF.

The CDR3 protein is CASATEERAYEQYF. CDR3 in DNA: TGTGCCAGCGCGACCGAGGAGCGAGCCTACGAGCAGTACTTC. The chain uses TRBV12-3 or TRBV12-4 and TRBJ2-7; no reliable D call. V lost 8 bases, J lost 2 bases, and 16 bases lay in between. This CDR3 is built from 14 residues.

The chain employs TRBV20-1 and TRBJ2-3; TRBD1 might be the D (5 bases). This CDR3 is built from 11 residues. Germline lookup yields CDR1 DFQATT and CDR2 SNEGSKA (reference sequence). V dropped 5 bases and J dropped 9 bases, with 12 bases sitting between them. CDR3 nucleotide sequence: TGCAGTGCTGAACAGGCCCCGACGCAGTATTTT. Its protein product is CSAEQAPTQYF.

This clonotype was detected a few times. The rearrangement links TRBV29-1 to TRBJ2-1, with 10 bases aligning to TRBD2. Germline lookup yields CDR1 SQVTM and CDR2 ANQGSEA. CDR3 length: 15 amino acids. J gave up 9 bases and V 6 bases, and 14 bases lay outside the gene matches. The CDR3 DNA reads as TGCAGCGTCCTTTCCGGACTAGCGGTGGGGGGTGAGCAGTTCTTC. As protein: CSVLSGLAVGGEQFF.

The chain has TRBV7-3 and TRBJ2-3; no clear D gene. Trimming removed 4 bases from V and 5 bases from J, with 10 bases in between. In germline, CDR1 is SGHTA, CDR2 FQGTGA. The CDR3 is 13 residues long. In DNA form, the CDR3 reads TGTGCCAGCAGCTCCTACCCTGGAGATACGCAGTATTTT. Translating gives CASSSYPGDTQYF.

At least ten counts were recorded for this clonotype. The chain carries TRBV18 and TRBJ2-7; tentative D call: TRBD1 (6 bases). CDR3 length: 14 residues. Germline V lookup: CDR1 KGHSH, CDR2 LQKENI. The germline V and J ends were trimmed by 5 bases and 2 bases, with 13 bases remaining between them. CDR3 in DNA: TGTGCCAGCTCAAGCCCCGGGACACCCTACGAGCAGTACTTC. This codes for CASSSPGTPYEQYF.

This clonotype has only a few counts. The CDR3 is CASSPPRTDSGNTIYF. The DNA of the CDR3 is TGTGCCAGCTCACCACCCCGGACAGACTCTGGAAACACCATATATTTT. This sequence joins TRBV18 and TRBJ1-3; a weak D match, TRBD1 (6 bases). CDR1 KGHSH and CDR2 LQKENI come from the germline V gene. Trimming took off 0 bases at V and 0 bases at J, with 9 bases between the two ends. CDR3 length: 16 residues. Using reference TRBV18 and TRBJ1-3 for the parts outside the CDR3, the full variable domain is NAGVMQNPRHLVRRRGQEARLRCSPMKGHSHVYWYRQLPEEGLKFMVYLQKENIIDESGMPKERFSAEFPKEGPSILRIQQVVRGDSAAYFCASSPPRTDSGNTIYFGEGSWLTVV.

The rearrangement links TRBV7-9 to TRBJ2-5; 11 bases agree with TRBD2. CDR1 is SEHNR and CDR2 is FQNEAQ in the germline V gene (reference sequence). CDR3 length equals 18 residues. V dropped 2 bases and J dropped 1; count of bases not matched to a gene: 9. CDR3 DNA: TGTGCCAGCAGCTTACGTCCCGGGACTAGCGGCACCCAAGAGACCCAGTACTTC. Translation: CASSLRPGTSGTQETQYF.

In its sample, this clonotype was seen a few times. The chain is built from TRBV5-1 and TRBJ1-4, with TRBD1 matching over 12 bases. The germline gives CDR1 SGHRS, CDR2 YFSETQ. CDR3 length: 17 residues. With 1 base clipped from V and 5 bases from J, the junction kept 6 bases outside the gene matches. The CDR3 nucleotides read TGCGCCAGCAGCTTGCCCCGGGACAGGGGGCGGAATGAAAAACTGTTTTTT. This codes for CASSLPRDRGRNEKLFF. Variable domain in full (rest from reference TRBV5-1 and TRBJ1-4): KAGVTQTPRYLIKTRGQQVTLSCSPISGHRSVSWYQQTPGQGLQFLFEYFSETQRNKGNFPGRFSGRQFSNSRSEMNVSTLELGDSALYLCASSLPRDRGRNEKLFFGSGTQLSVL.

This clonotype was counted a few times. V gene TRBV7-2 combines with J gene TRBJ2-3, with D possibly TRBD2 on 6 matching bases. V lost 3 bases and J lost 5, with 21 bases in between. Germline values: CDR1 SGHTA, CDR2 FQGNSA. The CDR3 is 17 residues long. The CDR3 nucleotides read TGTGCCAGCAGCTTCGCTACAGGAGGGGTTTTAGGAGATACGCAGTATTTT. It translates to CASSFATGGVLGDTQYF.

This clonotype occurred many times. This chain connects TRBV12-3 or TRBV12-4 to TRBJ1-2, with D possibly TRBD1 on 6 matching bases. The V and J ends lost 7 bases and 8 bases respectively, with 14 bases between them. The CDR3 spans 12 residues. DNA for the CDR3: TGTGCCAGCACATCAGGGGTTCGGGGCTACACCTTC. Translated, it gives CASTSGVRGYTF.

This clonotype was detected once. The V and J genes are TRBV20-1 and TRBJ1-5; D is unclear. The CDR3 totals 15 residues. The V and J ends lost 0 bases and 0 bases respectively, with 9 bases between them. Germline CDR1 is DFQATT and CDR2 is SNEGSKA (reference sequence). Written as DNA, the CDR3 is TGCAGTGCTAGAGATTCTCGGGATAGCAATCAGCCCCAGCATTTT. Protein product: CSARDSRDSNQPQHF.

This clonotype has at least ten counts. The genes are TRBV5-1 and TRBJ1-3, with D perhaps matching TRBD1 (6 bases). This CDR3 is built from 15 residues. Germline lookup yields CDR1 SGHRS and CDR2 YFSETQ. V lost 5 bases, J lost 0 bases, and 12 bases lay in between. As DNA, the CDR3 is TGCGCCAGCAGGGACAGCCTGAGCTCTGGAAACACCATATATTTT. This encodes CASRDSLSSGNTIYF.

This clonotype was picked up a small number of times. This chain joins TRBV15 and TRBJ2-1, with D perhaps matching TRBD2 (7 bases). This CDR3 comprises 13 residues. The V end was cut by 5 bases, the J end by 4 bases, with 9 bases between. The germline V gene encodes CDR1 LNHNV and CDR2 YYDKDF (reference sequence). In DNA form, the CDR3 reads TGTGCCACCAGCGGGGGGGCTTACAATGAGCAGTTCTTC. This sequence encodes CATSGGAYNEQFF. The variable domain in full, completed from reference TRBV15 and TRBJ2-1, reads DAMVIQNPRYQVTQFGKPVTLSCSQTLNHNVMYWYQQKSSQAPKLLFHYYDKDFNNEADTPDNFQSRRPNTSFCFLDIRSPGLGDTAMYLCATSGGAYNEQFFGPGTRLTVL.

This clonotype came up a few times. The chain employs TRBV7-7 and TRBJ2-7; D possibly matches TRBD1 or TRBD2 (7 bases each). The length of the CDR3 is 18 residues. V lost 3 bases and J lost 0, with 21 bases in between. The V gene's germline CDR1 is SSHAT and CDR2 FNYEAQ (reference sequence). CDR3 bases: TGTGCCAGCAGCTTTGACAGGCAGCGGGGACAGAGCTCCTACGAGCAGTACTTC. Amino acids: CASSFDRQRGQSSYEQYF.

J is TRBJ2-5 and V is TRBV5-1; D is perhaps TRBD2 (6 bases). CDR1 is SGHRS and CDR2 is YFSETQ in the germline V gene. The length of the CDR3 is 16 residues. Trimming shortened V by 3 bases and J by 0 bases, and 15 bases separated the two germline ends. The CDR3: CASSSFGQRDQETQYF. The CDR3 bases are TGCGCCAGCAGCTCTTTTGGCCAGCGGGACCAAGAGACCCAGTACTTC.

This clonotype was observed many times. J is TRBJ1-1 and V is TRBV6-6, with a possible D match to TRBD1 (5 bases). This CDR3 is built from 15 residues. Per germline, CDR1 MNHNY and CDR2 SVGAGI (reference sequence). The V gene lost 0 bases and the J gene lost 2 bases, with 10 bases spanning the gap. CDR3 coding DNA: TGTGCCAGCAGTTACTCCAAGACAGACAACACTGAAGCTTTCTTT. This gives the protein CASSYSKTDNTEAFF.